This T cell receptor beta chain is drawn from a study of T-cell memory formation after mild COVID-19. Germline V lookup: CDR1 SGDLS, CDR2 YYNGEE. The CDR3 loop spans 15 amino acids. Between the trimmed V and J ends, which lost 4 bases and 3 bases, there was a span of 16 bases. Turning to this clonotype: What it binds is unknown.

Findings and limits, study-wide: Second-wave clones peaking on day 37 lacked confirmed SARS-CoV-2 specificity.

TCRdb fed the 5' RACE reads into MiXCR, producing one record per CDR3 protein. The table has some 410,000 distinct CDR3 sequences, more than 20% seen once; the top ten hold under 15%. The source material was PBMCs or a T cell subset sorted from them (not recorded which). The chain recombines TRBV9 with TRBJ2-5; the D gene is possibly TRBD1 (7 bases). The clonotype was recovered from an adult woman who had mild COVID-19 (a few samples of this study predate the infection). Cell type and time point are not known. The CDR3 DNA reads TGTGCCAGCAGCTTTTCAGGGGGGAGAGAAGAGACCCAGTACTTC. Protein: CASSFSGGREETQYF.